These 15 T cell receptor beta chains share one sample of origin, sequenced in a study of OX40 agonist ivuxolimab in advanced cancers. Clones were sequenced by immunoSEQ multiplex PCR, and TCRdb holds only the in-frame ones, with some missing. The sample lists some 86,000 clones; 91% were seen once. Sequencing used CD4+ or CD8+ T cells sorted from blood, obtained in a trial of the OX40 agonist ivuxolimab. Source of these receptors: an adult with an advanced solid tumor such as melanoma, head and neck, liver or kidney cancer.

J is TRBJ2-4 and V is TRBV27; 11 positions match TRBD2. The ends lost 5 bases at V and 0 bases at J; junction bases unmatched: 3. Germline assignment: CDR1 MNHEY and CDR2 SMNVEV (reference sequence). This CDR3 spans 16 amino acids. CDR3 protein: CASSQGLAGAKNIQYF. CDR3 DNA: TGTGCCAGCAGTCAAGGACTAGCGGGAGCCAAAAACATTCAGTACTTC.

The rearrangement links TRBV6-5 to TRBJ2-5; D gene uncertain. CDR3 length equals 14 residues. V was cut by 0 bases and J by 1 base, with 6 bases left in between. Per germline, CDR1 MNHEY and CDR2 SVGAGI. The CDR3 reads CASSYSYSQETQYF. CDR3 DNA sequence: TGTGCCAGCAGTTACTCGTATAGCCAAGAGACCCAGTACTTC.

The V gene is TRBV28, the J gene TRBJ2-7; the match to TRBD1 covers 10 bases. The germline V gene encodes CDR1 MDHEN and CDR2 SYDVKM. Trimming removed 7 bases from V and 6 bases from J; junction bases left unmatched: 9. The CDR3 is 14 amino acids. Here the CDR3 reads CASTPWDRGGEQYF. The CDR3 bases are TGTGCCAGCACCCCTTGGGACAGGGGAGGCGAGCAGTACTTC.

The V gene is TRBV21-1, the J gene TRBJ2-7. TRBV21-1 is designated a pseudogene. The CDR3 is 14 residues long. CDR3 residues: CASRDRGVSYEQYF. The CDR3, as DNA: TGTGCCAGCAGGGACCGAGGGGTTTCCTACGAGCAGTACTTC.

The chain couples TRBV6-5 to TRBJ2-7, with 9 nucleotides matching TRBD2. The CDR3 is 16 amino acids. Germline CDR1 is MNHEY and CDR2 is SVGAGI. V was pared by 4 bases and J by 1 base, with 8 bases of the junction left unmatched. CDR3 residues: CASSLLAGSASYEQYF. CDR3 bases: TGTGCCAGCAGTTTGCTAGCGGGGTCCGCTTCCTACGAGCAGTACTTC.

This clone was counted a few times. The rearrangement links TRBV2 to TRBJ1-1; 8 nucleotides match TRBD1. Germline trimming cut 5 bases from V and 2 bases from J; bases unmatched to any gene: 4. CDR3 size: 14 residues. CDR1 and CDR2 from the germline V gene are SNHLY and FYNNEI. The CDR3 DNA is TGTGCCAGCAGTCTTGACAGGGGTAACACTGAAGCTTTCTTT. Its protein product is CASSLDRGNTEAFF.

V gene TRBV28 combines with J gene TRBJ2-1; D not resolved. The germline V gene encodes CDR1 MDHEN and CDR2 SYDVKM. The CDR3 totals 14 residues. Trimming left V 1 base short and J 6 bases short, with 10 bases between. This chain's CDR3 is CASSLSGLGNEQFF. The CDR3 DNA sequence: TGTGCCAGCAGTTTATCTGGGCTAGGCAATGAGCAGTTCTTC.

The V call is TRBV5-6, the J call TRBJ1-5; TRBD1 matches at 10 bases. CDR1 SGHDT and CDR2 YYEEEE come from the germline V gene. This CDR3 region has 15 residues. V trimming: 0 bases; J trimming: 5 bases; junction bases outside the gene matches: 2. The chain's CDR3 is CASSLAGTGDQPQHF. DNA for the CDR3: TGTGCCAGCAGCTTGGCCGGGACAGGGGATCAGCCCCAGCATTTT.

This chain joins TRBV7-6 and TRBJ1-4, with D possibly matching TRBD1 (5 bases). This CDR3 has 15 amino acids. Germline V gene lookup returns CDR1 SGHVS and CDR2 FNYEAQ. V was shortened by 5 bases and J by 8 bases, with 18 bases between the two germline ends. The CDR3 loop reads CASSPRGEGNEKLFF. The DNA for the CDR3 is TGTGCCAGCAGCCCACGGGGGGAAGGGAACGAAAAACTGTTTTTT.

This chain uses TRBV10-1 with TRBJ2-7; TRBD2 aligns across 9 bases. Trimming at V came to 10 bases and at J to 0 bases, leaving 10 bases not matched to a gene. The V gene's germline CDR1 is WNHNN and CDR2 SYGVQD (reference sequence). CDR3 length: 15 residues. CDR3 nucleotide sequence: TGCGCCATCCCTAATGGCGGGAGGGCCTCCTACGAGCAGTACTTC. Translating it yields CAIPNGGRASYEQYF.

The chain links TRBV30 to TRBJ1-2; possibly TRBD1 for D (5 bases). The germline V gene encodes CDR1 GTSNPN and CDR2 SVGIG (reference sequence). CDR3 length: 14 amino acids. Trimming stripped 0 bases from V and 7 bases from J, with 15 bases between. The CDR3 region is CAWSVIGGFGGYTF. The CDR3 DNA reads TGTGCCTGGAGTGTAATCGGGGGTTTCGGTGGCTACACCTTC.

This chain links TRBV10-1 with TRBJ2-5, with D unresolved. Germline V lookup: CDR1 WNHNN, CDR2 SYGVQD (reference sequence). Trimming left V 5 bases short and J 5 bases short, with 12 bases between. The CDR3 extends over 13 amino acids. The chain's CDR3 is CASSSEPLETQYF. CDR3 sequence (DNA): TGCGCCAGCAGTTCCGAGCCGTTGGAGACCCAGTACTTC.

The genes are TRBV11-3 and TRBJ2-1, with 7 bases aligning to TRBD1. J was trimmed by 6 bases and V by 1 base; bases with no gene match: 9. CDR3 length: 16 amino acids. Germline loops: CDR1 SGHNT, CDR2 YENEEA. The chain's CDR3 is CASSLVGQGQSNEQFF. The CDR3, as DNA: TGTGCCAGCAGCTTAGTAGGCCAGGGACAGAGCAATGAGCAGTTCTTC.

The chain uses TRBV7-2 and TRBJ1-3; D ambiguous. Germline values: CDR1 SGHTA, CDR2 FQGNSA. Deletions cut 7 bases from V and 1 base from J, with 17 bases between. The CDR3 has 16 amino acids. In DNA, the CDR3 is TGTGCCAGCACCCCCCAAGTTGGAAGGTCTGGAAACACCATATATTTT. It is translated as CASTPQVGRSGNTIYF.

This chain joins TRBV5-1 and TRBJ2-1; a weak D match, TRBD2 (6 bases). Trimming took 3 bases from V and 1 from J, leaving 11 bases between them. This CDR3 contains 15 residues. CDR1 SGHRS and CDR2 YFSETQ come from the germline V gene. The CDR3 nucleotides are TGCGCCAGCAGCTCAAGCGGGCCATCCTACAATGAGCAGTTCTTC. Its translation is CASSSSGPSYNEQFF.